Below, one T cell receptor beta chain is given with its context. The antigen this receptor binds is unknown. The sample is drawn from a study of cytomegalovirus exposure and HLA in healthy donors (dated by TCRdb to between 2016 and 2019). About the study as a whole: An earlier analysis of several hundred of the donors reported about 250 Gb of sequence data and some 100 million unique TCR beta sequences from 150 million to 200 million T cells. An early release covering 500 to 750 HLA-typed donors comprised about 320 gigabases of sequencing data and 65 million to 100 million unique TCR sequences. The genetic ancestry cluster associated with self-reported Caucasian donors included about 84% of the 398 genotyped donors. The aim of the study was to test whether cataloging public T cell receptors could identify signatures of past pathogen exposure. Using immunosequencing, the study profiled T cell repertoires from 666 subjects and related those repertoires to cytomegalovirus serostatus. A separate validation cohort of roughly 130 different subjects was used in addition to the roughly 670-subject first cohort. High-throughput TCR immunosequencing, statistical association of individual TCRs with disease status, and machine learning were combined to predict cytomegalovirus infection status. In a later analysis, previously published TCR beta repertoires from some 640 donors were re-analyzed and high-resolution HLA genotyping was added so that TCR occurrence patterns could be studied. Rather than drawing on any new phenotypic data, the later analysis identified candidate immune exposures from TCR beta sequences and the way those sequences occurred across donors. An earlier analysis of fewer than 750 of the donors used high-throughput TCR beta sequencing to judge whether each TCR beta V gene segment behaved as functional or pseudogenic. Alongside the repertoire data, information on donor age, sex, ethnicity and CMV serostatus was compiled. A later genetic analysis used genome-wide SNP genotypes for 398 of the 666 donors, treating that subset as a discovery cohort. All discovery cohort repertoires had been generated on a single sequencing platform. Class I and class II HLA loci were covered by the typing at four-digit resolution. Typing coverage varied by locus: about 620-630 donors for A, B, C, DRB1 and DQB1; roughly 520 for DQA1; about 590 for DPA1; 400 to 480 for DPB1. Five DR-DQ haplotypes were treated as single units for association and clustering because of strong linkage in the cohort. Among some 410 genotyped donors of the cohort, an average of approximately 240,000 unique TCR beta nucleotide sequences were sequenced per donor, about a sixth of them non-productive. Here is what the overall study found, with its caveats: In the study, some 160 TCR beta chains were listed as associated with cytomegalovirus. In a later analysis, the rate of TCR association differed among HLA loci, with DRB1 alleles having the most associated TCRs and HLA-C alleles having the fewest. Because HLA typing was missing for some donors at each locus, association tests included only the typed subset. A further reported finding was that TCR beta sequences accurately predicted the HLA-A and HLA-B alleles for most subjects in the first cohort. Cytomegalovirus status was reported to be diagnosed by the classifier with high specificity and sensitivity in both the original and validation cohorts. Linkage disequilibrium might explain the correlated functional status among segregating V segments, but an unknown experimental factor could not be ruled out. In a later analysis, most CMV-associated TCR beta chains were found to appear HLA-restricted, with HLA associations seemingly driven largely by CMV exposure. Assigning TCR associations to individual alleles was difficult when HLA alleles, especially DR and DQ, strongly co-occurred. In a later analysis, HLA-associated TCR beta chains were found to be more clonally expanded and to have lower generation probabilities than equally common non-associated chains. Immune exposure information for the cohort was limited to CMV serostatus. A later genetic analysis associated a missense DCLRE1C variant with V-gene and J-gene trimming of TCR beta chains, and an independent cohort replicated the association. A group of highly shared sequence variants was considered likely to be a technical artifact of the sequencing pipeline. A later genetic analysis reported fewer N-insertions in productive TCRs among donors in an Asian-associated ancestry cluster than the roughly 700-donor mean. A few of the identified cytomegalovirus-associated TCR beta chains were confirmed in vitro to be specific for cytomegalovirus antigens. At a false discovery rate of 0.05, a later analysis linked some 18,000 TCR beta sequences to specific HLA alleles. The authors suggested that the approach could potentially be generalized to other disease states and immunological phenotypes. An earlier analysis of 587 of the donors showed that most TCR beta V segments appeared in productive rearrangements either about 87% or about 30% of the time, which broadly matched IMGT annotations. Sequencing depth was assumed to be roughly uniform across donors in the presence/absence analyses, though that assumption may not hold. Some IMGT-functional V segments, including TRBV6-2 and TRBV6-3, could not be told apart with the 87-base-pair reads, so those segments were excluded. In this cohort, only TCR beta chains were sequenced, and detectable features were limited by the absence of alpha or paired-chain data. In a later analysis, several top co-occurrence clusters were reported to appear linked to parvovirus B19, influenza, CMV and Epstein-Barr virus. The earlier analysis of some 540 of the donors excluded fewer than 20 rarely observed V segments, including chromosome 9 orphons, because counts were too low. While some public TCRs were present in many individuals, most TCR sequences turned up only very rarely across donors.

In total, just over 650 healthy bone marrow donors made up the cohort. Cohort members were all nominally healthy when sampled, although unrecorded immune exposures were likely present. The donor was CMV seropositive and belonged to the group of 270 or so seropositive cohort members. Each donor provided a peripheral blood sample, and peripheral blood mononuclear cells were used for TCR beta sequencing. Genomic DNA was extracted from the blood cell samples with the Qiagen DNeasy Blood Extraction Kit. The library was obtained by the immunoSEQ multiplex PCR assay. A mixture of 60 forward primers for TCR Vbeta segments and 13 reverse primers for TCR Jbeta segments was used in the multiplex PCR. Amplification of the CDR3 region of rearranged TCR beta genes was performed with a multiplex PCR assay on genomic DNA. On the Illumina HiSeq System, the amplified TCR beta libraries were sequenced as 87-base-pair reads. The study's processing was this. In a later analysis, some 80 million unique TCR beta chains were counted across the 690 or so repertoires, and roughly 11 million of these chains were shared by at least two donors. To remove PCR and sequencing errors, raw reads were error-corrected and collapsed into unique sequences using a nearest-neighbor algorithm that merged closely related sequences. To assign V, D and J gene segments, CDR3 sequences were aligned to IMGT reference sequences. For a sequence to be retained, a match of at least six nucleotides to both a V gene segment and a J gene segment was required. Rearrangements were classified as productive when the CDR3 lacked stop codons and remained in frame with V and J, and all other rearrangements were classified as non-productive. CDR3 was defined by IMGT convention, running from the second conserved V-encoded cysteine to the conserved J-encoded phenylalanine. The earlier analysis of roughly 590 of the donors excluded any sequence lacking an unambiguous match to a single V gene segment. In an earlier analysis of some 590 of the donors, a V segment was called functional when productive rearrangements were above 56.7%, and segregating when the standard deviation between donors exceeded 5%. A statistical classification framework was built to diagnose cytomegalovirus status from the catalog of TCR beta chain sequences. A later analysis assigned V and J genes by comparing TCR nucleotide sequences with IMGT/GENE-DB human TR gene sequences. In a later analysis, CDR3 sequences and most-parsimonious VDJ recombination scenarios were assigned using the TCRdist pipeline. In a later analysis, each TCR beta chain was defined by its CDR3 amino acid sequence together with its V-gene family, and reads lacking a unique V-gene family were excluded. In a later analysis, around 600 highly shared, low-generation-probability nucleotide sequences were removed to address suspected cross-contamination and a sequencing artifact. For each public chain, a later analysis derived a clonal expansion index from normalized ranks of inferred template counts within each repertoire. In a later analysis, generation probabilities were computed using a VDJ recombination model fitted to out-of-frame rearrangements, and the results were checked against IGoR. In a later analysis, TCR-TCR, TCR-HLA and TCR-CMV co-occurrence was scored with hypergeometric tests, and a repertoire-size bias correction was applied to TCR pairs. To estimate false discovery rates, a later analysis permuted the HLA or CMV assignments 20 times. In a later analysis, co-occurring TCRs were grouped with DBSCAN, and TCRdist sequence similarity was added when clustering was performed within HLA-allele-positive subsets. Repertoires with fewer than 30,000 or more than 120,000 public chains were left out of co-occurrence clustering, as were about five repertoires with anomalous nucleotide sharing. As stored in TCRdb, this immuneACCESS dataset retains in-frame rearrangements with V and J assigned. A fraction of the clones does not appear; measured against another copy, unresolved V genes explain less than half of the discrepancy, and the remainder lacks a known reason. That table supplies the V and J calls and clone size; D and trimming were determined from the DNA. Per the sample table, the count is roughly 190,000 clones. The ten top clones hold 0.79% of the sample.

The junction shows trimming of 2 bases on V and 4 bases on J, plus 14 bases between the germline ends. From a lookup of the germline V gene, CDR1 and CDR2 are SGHTA and FQGNSA. Counted from cysteine to phenylalanine, this CDR3 has 15 amino acids. Only CDR3 DNA is held: 45 bases, read in frame from base 1. The source of this sequence is a woman between 18 and 29 years old in good health and CMV-seropositive. The chain links TRBV7-2 with TRBJ1-2, with TRBD1 tentatively as D gene (5 bases match). Specimen: PBMCs. The nucleotide sequence is given as TGTGCCAGCAGCTTATCTGTTACCGACAGCTATGGCTACACCTTC. Translated, it gives CASSLSVTDSYGYTF. The full variable domain, with segments outside the CDR3 supplied by the reference TRBV7-2 and TRBJ1-2 proteins, appears as GAGVSQSPSNKVTEKGKDVELRCDPISGHTALYWYRQSLGQGLEFLIYFQGNSAPDKSGLPSDRFSAERTGGSVSTLTIQRTQQEDSAVYLCASSLSVTDSYGYTFGSGTRLTVV.